A single sample is the source of the 18 T cell receptor beta chains below, sequenced in a study of blood T cell repertoires in COVID-19. The assay was immunoSEQ multiplex PCR, and TCRdb's table has in-frame clones only and misses some. The sample shows just under 90,000 clones, approximately 91% of them seen only once. The sequenced material came from peripheral blood. Source of these receptors: a man aged 55 to 70 with acute or convalescent COVID-19.

The chain joins TRBV25-1 to TRBJ2-7; 9 positions match TRBD2. The CDR3 has 13 residues. From germline, CDR1 is MGHDK and CDR2 SYGVNS. Trimming removed 0 bases from V and 9 bases from J; junction bases left unmatched: 3. CDR3 in DNA: TGTGCCAGCAGTGAATATCCTAGCGGGATGCAGTACTTC. Translated: CASSEYPSGMQYF.

The rearrangement uses TRBV19 and TRBJ1-5, with D tentatively TRBD1 (5 bases). Trimming shortened V by 1 base and J by 0 bases, and 16 bases separated the two germline ends. Germline CDR1 is LNHDA and CDR2 is SQIVND (reference sequence). This CDR3 contains 18 residues. The CDR3 DNA is TGTGCCAGTAGTATAGTTGGGGGGGAGTTCTATAGCAATCAGCCCCAGCATTTT. Encoded protein: CASSIVGGEFYSNQPQHF.

The J gene is TRBJ1-3, the V gene TRBV6-6; no clear D gene. Germline V gene lookup returns CDR1 MNHNY and CDR2 SVGAGI (reference sequence). The CDR3 is 14 residues long. V was shortened by 2 bases and J by 2 bases, with 7 bases between the two germline ends. CDR3 coding DNA: TGTGCCAGCAGTTACACGGGGACTGGAAACACCATATATTTT. Encoded protein: CASSYTGTGNTIYF.

J is TRBJ1-2 and V is TRBV6-5; unclear D gene. V was clipped by 4 bases and J by 5 bases, with 8 bases between them. The CDR3 length is 12 residues. Germline V lookup: CDR1 MNHEY, CDR2 SVGAGI. CDR3 sequence reads: CASSSIGYGYTF. CDR3 DNA sequence: TGTGCCAGCAGTTCGATCGGGTATGGCTACACCTTC.

Written as DNA, the CDR3 is TGTGCCAGCAGTTTCCCCCTCAATCAGCCCCAGCATTTT. It specifies CASSFPLNQPQHF. The J gene is TRBJ1-5, the V gene TRBV28, with unresolved D. V was clipped by 3 bases and J by 3 bases, with 6 bases between them. The V gene's germline CDR1 is MDHEN and CDR2 SYDVKM. CDR3 length: 13 residues.

This chain uses TRBV13 with TRBJ1-2, with TRBD1 matching 7 bases. The CDR3 runs to 14 residues. After removal of 5 bases from V and 4 bases from J, the junction contained 7 bases not matched to a gene. Germline V gene data show CDR1 as PRHDT and CDR2 as FYEKMQ (reference sequence). The CDR3: CASSPTGKFYGYTF. The CDR3 coding sequence is TGTGCCAGCAGCCCGACAGGGAAGTTCTATGGCTACACCTTC.

The CDR3 bases are TGTGCCAGCAGTCCACGACAGGGTGACTATGGCTACACCTTC. Amino acid sequence: CASSPRQGDYGYTF. This rearrangement joins TRBV6-6 to TRBJ1-2; 7 bases are shared with TRBD1. CDR3 length equals 14 residues. V lost 5 bases and J lost 3; bases outside the gene matches: 6. Germline-derived CDR1 and CDR2 are MNHNY and SVGAGI (reference sequence).

The CDR3 protein is CASSSSGSSYNEQFF. Written as DNA, the CDR3 is TGTGCCAGTAGTAGTAGCGGGAGCTCCTACAATGAGCAGTTCTTC. The chain carries TRBV19 and TRBJ2-1; 9 nucleotides agree with TRBD2. V trimming: 4 bases; J trimming: 0 bases; junction bases outside the gene matches: 1. The germline gives CDR1 LNHDA, CDR2 SQIVND (reference sequence). The CDR3 runs 15 residues.

This clone was detected once. V and J are TRBV7-2 and TRBJ1-1; D uncertain. There are 14 residues in the CDR3. Looked up from germline, CDR1 is SGHTA and CDR2 is FQGNSA. The V and J ends lost 2 bases and 7 bases respectively, with 14 bases between them. The CDR3 is CASSLSSRGSEAFF. CDR3 DNA sequence: TGTGCCAGCAGCTTAAGTTCTCGTGGGAGTGAAGCTTTCTTT. The whole variable domain, filled in from reference TRBV7-2 and TRBJ1-1, reads GAGVSQSPSNKVTEKGKDVELRCDPISGHTALYWYRQSLGQGLEFLIYFQGNSAPDKSGLPSDRFSAERTGGSVSTLTIQRTQQEDSAVYLCASSLSSRGSEAFFGQGTRLTVV.

The chain combines TRBV7-8 with TRBJ1-2; TRBD1 matches 10 bases. The CDR3 sequence is 13 residues long. Germline V gives CDR1 SGHVS, CDR2 FQNEAQ. V shed 3 bases and J 5 bases; nucleotides not matched to a gene: 0. The CDR3 nucleotides are TGTGCCAGCAGCTTGGGACAGGGGTATGGCTACACCTTC. Translating gives CASSLGQGYGYTF. Full variable domain (rest looked up from reference TRBV7-8 and TRBJ1-2): GAGVSQSPRYKVAKRGQDVALRCDPISGHVSLFWYQQALGQGPEFLTYFQNEAQLDKSGLPSDRFFAERPEGSVSTLKIQRTQQEDSAVYLCASSLGQGYGYTFGSGTRLTVV.

This chain uses TRBV7-2 with TRBJ2-3; TRBD2 matches 8 bases. The germline gives CDR1 SGHTA, CDR2 FQGNSA. The CDR3 contains 15 residues. The J segment lost 5 bases and the V segment lost 8 bases, leaving 12 bases of the junction unmatched. The DNA for the CDR3 is TGTGCCAGCGGCCCTAAGCGGGAGTCTGAAGATACGCAGTATTTT. Protein product: CASGPKRESEDTQYF.

This clone was recorded once. The J gene is TRBJ2-3, the V gene TRBV7-2, with TRBD1 matching over 8 bases. After removal of 6 bases from V and 1 base from J, the junction contained 3 bases not matched to a gene. This CDR3 spans 14 amino acids. Per germline, CDR1 SGHTA and CDR2 FQGNSA. The CDR3 coding sequence is TGTGCCAGCAGATCAGGGGGCCGCACAGATACGCAGTATTTT. This sequence encodes CASRSGGRTDTQYF.

The chain joins TRBV28 to TRBJ1-5; no definite D call. CDR3 length: 12 amino acids. Deletions cut 3 bases from V and 6 bases from J, with 6 bases between. CDR1 and CDR2 (germline): MDHEN, SYDVKM. The DNA for the CDR3 is TGTGCCAGCAGTTTCTTCTCTCAGCCCCAGCATTTT. Protein: CASSFFSQPQHF.

This chain connects TRBV7-2 to TRBJ2-7; no clear D gene. Trimming left V 3 bases short and J 3 bases short, with 6 bases between. Germline CDR1 and CDR2: SGHTA and FQGNSA. CDR3 length: 12 residues. CDR3 DNA sequence: TGTGCCAGCAGCTTTACTTACTACGAGCAGTACTTC. It yields the protein CASSFTYYEQYF.

The gene calls are TRBV18 and TRBJ2-1; TRBD2 agrees at 10 bases. Germline CDR1 and CDR2: KGHSH and LQKENI. The CDR3 has 17 residues. The V gene end was trimmed by 3 bases and the J gene end by 5 bases; junction bases not matched to a gene: 10. The CDR3: CASSPGLAGAGNNEQFF. CDR3 bases: TGTGCCAGCTCACCGGGGCTAGCGGGAGCCGGCAACAATGAGCAGTTCTTC.

The V gene is TRBV5-1, the J gene TRBJ2-2, with D possibly being TRBD1 (6 bases). Germline lookup yields CDR1 SGHRS and CDR2 YFSETQ. Trimming took off 2 bases at V and 0 bases at J, with 8 bases between the two ends. The CDR3 runs to 15 residues. The CDR3 DNA reads TGCGCCAGCAGCTTCGGACAGACGAACACCGGGGAGCTGTTTTTT. Translated: CASSFGQTNTGELFF.

The rearrangement uses TRBV4-3 and TRBJ1-2; perhaps TRBD1 as D (5 bases). This CDR3 has 13 residues. V dropped 0 bases and J dropped 7 bases, with 9 bases sitting between them. Germline-derived CDR1 and CDR2 are LGHNA and YSLEER. CDR3 amino acids: CASSQDRQGGYTF. DNA for the CDR3: TGCGCCAGCAGCCAAGATAGGCAGGGTGGCTACACCTTC.

There are a few counts of this clone. The chain couples TRBV11-2 to TRBJ2-7; TRBD1 matches 7 bases. CDR3 length equals 14 residues. From germline, CDR1 is SGHAT and CDR2 FQNNGV. The ends lost 0 bases at V and 6 bases at J; junction bases unmatched: 5. CDR3 nucleotide sequence: TGTGCCAGCAGCTTAGACAGACAGGGCGGCGAGCAGTACTTC. Protein: CASSLDRQGGEQYF. The whole variable domain, remainder taken from reference TRBV11-2 and TRBJ2-7, is EAGVAQSPRYKIIEKRQSVAFWCNPISGHATLYWYQQILGQGPKLLIQFQNNGVVDDSQLPKDRFSAERLKGVDSTLKIQPAKLEDSAVYLCASSLDRQGGEQYFGPGTRLTVT.